This T cell receptor beta chain was captured in a study of blood T cell repertoires in COVID-19. Study summary: COVID-19 samples collected from the United States, Italy and Spain covered acute and convalescent phases.

Per the authors' pipeline: The assay estimated nucleated cells by amplifying reference gene primers. The assay was immunoSEQ multiplex PCR, and TCRdb's table has in-frame clones only and misses some. That table furnishes V, J and clone size, whereas the DNA furnished D and trimming. Among some 220,000 clones listed, about 78% were seen once. CDR1 is MNHNS and CDR2 is SASEGT in the germline V gene. The CDR3 totals 15 residues. After removal of 3 bases from V and 3 bases from J, the junction contained 5 bases not matched to a gene. This clone was observed a handful of times. The sequence derives from a woman in her 70s with acute or convalescent COVID-19. Sequenced material: peripheral blood. This chain uses TRBV6-1 with TRBJ2-5, with 9 bases that match TRBD2. DNA of the CDR3: TGTGCCAGCAGTGATGGAGCGGGGGGCAAAGAGACCCAGTACTTC. Translation gives CASSDGAGGKETQYF.